This TCR beta chain originates from a study of regulatory T cells in long-lasting Graves disease (dated by TCRdb to 2020 to 2022). In terms of the full investigation: Antithyroid drugs had been taken for less than 3 months by newly diagnosed Graves' disease patients. A total of 35 or so samples were covered by TCR sequencing, comprising around 13 persistent and 20 or so newly diagnosed Graves' disease patients. Patients with persistent Graves' disease were compared with patients with newly diagnosed Graves' disease using TCR sequencing and RNA sequencing of peripheral blood. The study took place in China and was registered as a clinical trial.

Ten or more counts support this clonotype. Its antigen is currently not known. Per-base quality was not reported, and no clone a single base away is much larger than it. Counted from cysteine to phenylalanine, this CDR3 has 14 amino acids. Kept here is only the CDR3 DNA, which spans 42 bases and is read in frame from base 1. V sheds 4 bases and J sheds 1 base, leaving 13 bases between their ends. CDR1 and CDR2, looked up from the germline V gene (reference sequence), are GTSNPN and SVGIG. The time point label corresponds to: newly diagnosed GD, antithyroid drugs for less than 3 months. RNA was extracted from PBMCs in TRIzol for both TCR sequencing and RNA sequencing. The diagnosis of Graves' disease was made according to American Thyroid Association guidelines. Patients were recruited from an endocrinology department in Xi'an, China. Each patient gave 9 to 10 milliliters of peripheral blood, collected in an EDTA anticoagulant tube. PBMCs were isolated by Ficoll Paque Plus density gradient separation without further T cell sorting. An Agilent 2100 Bioanalyzer and agarose gel were used to check RNA quality, and a NanoDrop 2000 was used to measure RNA concentration.

Libraries were made using multiplex PCR. The sequencer listed for this sample is Illumina HiSeq 4000. CDR3 regions were amplified by Arm-PCR with iRepertoire HTBI primers to construct TCR beta libraries. PCR products were gel purified before sequencing. The source study handled its data this way. A total of roughly 65 TRBV and some 13 TRBJ segments were identified across samples and were used for gene usage analysis of CDR3 amino acid clonotypes. COPE and FqMerger were used to merge filtered high-quality paired reads into contigs. BLAST was used to align contigs to the IMGT TRBV, TRBD and TRBJ reference genes, and CDR3 was defined following IMGT. Any clonotype with a frequency above 0.1% was counted as a highly expanded clone. Shannon entropy was used to measure repertoire diversity, and the Gini coefficient was used to measure V-J evenness. Clonotypes shared by more than one individual were considered public. The public reads were quality trimmed at Q25 with fastp and then assembled into clones with MiXCR by TCRdb, keeping productive beta chains. Rows are unified per CDR3 protein, each entry keeping the most common DNA and genes. The V and J calls follow TCRdb's processing rather than the paper's. The sample yields approximately 490,000 distinct CDR3 sequences; 15% to 20% were counted once. The ten most abundant clones make up 10% to 15% of the sample.

The paper as a whole reports these results and caveats: Lower TCR Shannon entropy and fewer highly expanded clones were observed in persistent Graves' disease patients than in newly diagnosed patients, which suggested clonal expansion. The authors noted that the small sample size was a limitation that may lower accuracy. Patients with persistent disease shared more public clonotypes (around 2,500) than newly diagnosed patients did (approximately 990). Sequencing and analysis were limited to the TCR beta chain. The study examined only peripheral blood because the primary lesion, thyroid tissue, could not be accessed. Preferential use of TRBV28, TRBJ1-2 and TRBJ2-5 was observed in persistent disease, whereas TRBV20-1 and TRBJ2-1 were favored in newly diagnosed disease.

Another study also made use of these data, one on T cells in Graves' hyperthyroidism and ophthalmopathy. As noted in the second study: A patient counted as having stable Graves' hyperthyroidism if no progression to ophthalmopathy occurred over 18 months of follow-up. Hyperthyroidism patients were aged 18 to 65 years and newly diagnosed, with disease duration of less than 2 months. The study excluded patients with uncontrolled infections, other autoimmune diseases, pregnancy or lactation. Diagnoses relied on clinical symptoms, serum thyroxine and TRAb, thyroid ultrasound and orbital computed tomography. The first round of RT-PCR for the TCR CDR3 was performed with the HTBI primer set and the Qiagen OneStep RT-PCR kit. Blood samples also contained most of the expanded thyroid clonotypes (frequency above 0.001), which suggests that blood repertoires may reflect thyroid immune responses. A model built on a 13 V-J signature distinguished ophthalmopathy from stable hyperthyroidism, reaching roughly 88% sensitivity and under 84% specificity in cross-validation and 80%/75% in testing. In validation, the model predicted progression to ophthalmopathy with approximately 71% sensitivity and approximately 72% specificity, a median of approximately 6.7 months before onset. A discovery cohort of about a hundred patients, 43 with Graves' ophthalmopathy and roughly 59 with stable Graves' hyperthyroidism, was used to find distinguishing TCR V-J signatures. Prospective prediction of ophthalmopathy was tested in an independent validation cohort consisting of 18 to 20 hyperthyroidism patients and more than 15 patients who later progressed to ophthalmopathy. The roughly 100 discovery patients were divided at random into training and test sets in a 7:3 ratio. In several Graves' hyperthyroidism patients, the study also compared T-cell repertoires from thyroid tissue with T-cell repertoires from blood. After sampling, hyperthyroidism patients received methimazole starting at 30 mg daily, and ophthalmopathy patients received high-dose intravenous methylprednisolone. Libraries were constructed in a second round of multiplex PCR, after which size selection and purification were carried out. The libraries were sequenced on an Illumina HiSeq2000 using paired-end 100 bp reads. SOAPnuke was used to process the raw data, removing reads that contained adapters or uncalled bases, had a mean Phred below 15, or lacked an exact match to the constant primer or identifier. High-quality paired reads were merged with COPE v1.2.5, and unique nucleotide sequences were defined as clonotypes. MiTCR v1.1 was used to align the clonotypes against IMGT TRBV, TRBD and TRBJ reference segments. The analysis included only V-J combinations with a frequency above 0.0001, which together covered over 98% of the repertoires. A TCS score was defined as the ratio of F50 (clonal expansion) to E x V (chaos), with BLOSUM62-based TCRdist applied between CDR3 peptides within each V-J. Welch's t-statistics and random forest reduced roughly 530 V-J features to about 13, which were used in a naive Bayes classifier (R e1071). Sample size was not statistically predetermined, and blinding of investigators to group allocation was not performed. According to the paper, TCR Vbeta CDR3 sequencing was carried out on about 140 peripheral blood samples, which came from fewer than 50 ophthalmopathy, some 73 hyperthyroidism and about 17 progressor patients.

The sample here was peripheral blood mononuclear cells (PBMCs), taken at new diagnosis, from a patient treated with antithyroid drugs. The V and J genes are TRBV30 and TRBJ1-1, and TRBD1 may be the D gene, going by 6 matching bases. The receptor's source is a man aged 35 to 55 with Graves disease. Donor details come from another sample of the same person, matched by shared clones. CDR3 reads: CAWTVGGPNTEAFF. Here is the DNA: TGTGCCTGGACCGTAGGGGGTCCGAACACTGAAGCTTTCTTT.